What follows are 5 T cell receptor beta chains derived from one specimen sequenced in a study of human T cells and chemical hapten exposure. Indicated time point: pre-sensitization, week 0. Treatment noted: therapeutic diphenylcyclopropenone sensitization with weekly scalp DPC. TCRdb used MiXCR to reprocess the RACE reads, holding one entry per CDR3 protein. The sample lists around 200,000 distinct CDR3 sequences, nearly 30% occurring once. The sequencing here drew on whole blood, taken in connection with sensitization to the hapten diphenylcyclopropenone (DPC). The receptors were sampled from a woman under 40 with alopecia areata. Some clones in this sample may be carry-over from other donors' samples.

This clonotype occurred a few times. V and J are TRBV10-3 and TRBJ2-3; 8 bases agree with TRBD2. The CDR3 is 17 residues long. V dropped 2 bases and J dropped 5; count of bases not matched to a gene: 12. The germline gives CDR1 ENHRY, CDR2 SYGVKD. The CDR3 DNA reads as TGTGCCATCAGTGAGCCCCAGGGCGGGGGGCGTAGAGATACGCAGTATTTT. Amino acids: CAISEPQGGGRRDTQYF.

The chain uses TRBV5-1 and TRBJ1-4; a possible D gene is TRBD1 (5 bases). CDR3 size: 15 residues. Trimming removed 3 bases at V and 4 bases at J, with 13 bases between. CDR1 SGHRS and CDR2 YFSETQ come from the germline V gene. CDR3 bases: TGCGCCAGCAGCTGGGAAGGACAAAGTAATGAAAAACTGTTTTTT. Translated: CASSWEGQSNEKLFF.

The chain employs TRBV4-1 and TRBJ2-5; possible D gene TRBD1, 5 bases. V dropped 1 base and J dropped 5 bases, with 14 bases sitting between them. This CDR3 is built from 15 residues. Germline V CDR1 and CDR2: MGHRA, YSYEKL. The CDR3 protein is CASSQAIQGPETQYF. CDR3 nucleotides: TGCGCCAGCAGCCAAGCCATTCAGGGCCCCGAGACCCAGTACTTC.

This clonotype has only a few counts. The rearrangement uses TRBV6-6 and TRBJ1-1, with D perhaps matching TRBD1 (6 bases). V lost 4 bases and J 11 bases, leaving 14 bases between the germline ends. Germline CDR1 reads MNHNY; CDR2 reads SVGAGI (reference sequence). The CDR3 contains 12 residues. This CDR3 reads CASSFQQGNAFF. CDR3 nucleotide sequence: TGTGCCAGCAGTTTCCAGCAGGGGAACGCTTTCTTT.

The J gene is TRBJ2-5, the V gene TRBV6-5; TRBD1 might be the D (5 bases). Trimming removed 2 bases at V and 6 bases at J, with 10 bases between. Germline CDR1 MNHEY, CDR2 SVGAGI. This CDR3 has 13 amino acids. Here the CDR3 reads CASSYTGPKTQYF. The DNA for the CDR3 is TGTGCCAGCAGTTACACAGGCCCAAAGACCCAGTACTTC.